This is a list of T cell receptor beta chains from one sample in a study of T-cell reconstitution after alpha-beta-depleted transplantation in children. TCRdb analysed the PCR reads with MiXCR anew, one entry per CDR3 protein. The sample yields some 70,000 distinct CDR3 sequences, more than 5.5% seen once. The sequenced sample was PBMCs from the stem cell graft donor, obtained from the stem cell graft. The receptors were sampled from a human donor who donated a stem cell graft to a child with acute lymphoblastic leukemia. CDR3s include the opening cysteine and the closing phenylalanine or tryptophan. A D gene is named only where the DNA matches it firmly. Clone size appears in some rows only: once, few, many, or a class for an expanded clone.

v_gene	d_gene	abundance	j_gene	CDR3nt	CDR3aa
TRBV7-8	TRBD1	-	TRBJ2-7	TGTGCCAGCAGCATATCTCAGGGACAGCTAGCCTACGAGCAGTACTTC	CASSISQGQLAYEQYF
TRBV29-1	-	-	TRBJ1-2	TGCAGCGTGCAGGGGATCTATGGCTACACCTTC	CSVQGIYGYTF
TRBV6-1	-	few	TRBJ2-1	TGTGCCAGCACCTCACAGATAGCCGCCTCCTACAATGAGCAGTTCTTC	CASTSQIAASYNEQFF
TRBV7-2	-	many	TRBJ1-2	TGTGCCAGCAGCTCGACAGAGCGAGGAGATTATGGCTACACCTTC	CASSSTERGDYGYTF
TRBV27	-	many	TRBJ1-5	TGTGCCAGCAGTTCTACACAGATTCTAGATAGCAATCAGCCCCAGCATTTT	CASSSTQILDSNQPQHF
TRBV29-1	TRBD2	many	TRBJ2-2	TGCAGCGTTGAAGAGTGGGAAGCGGGAAGTACCGGGGAGCTGTTTTTT	CSVEEWEAGSTGELFF
TRBV9	-	large	TRBJ2-6	TGTGCCAGCAGCCTCTCGGGTAAAGTGTCTGGGGCCAACGTCCTGACTTTC	CASSLSGKVSGANVLTF
TRBV19	-	-	TRBJ2-1	TGTGCCAGTAGTATAGTGGTAGCCAATGAGCAGTTCTTC	CASSIVVANEQFF
TRBV6-5	TRBD1	-	TRBJ1-2	TGTGCCAGCAGTTCCGGACAGGGAGCAAACTATGGCTACACCTTC	CASSSGQGANYGYTF
TRBV5-4	-	few	TRBJ2-1	TGTGCCAGCAGCTTGGTACCGAAGGACTACAATGAGCAGTTCTTC	CASSLVPKDYNEQFF
TRBV7-8	-	many	TRBJ2-1	TGTGCCAGCAGCTTCGGACACAGCTCCTACAATGAGCAGTTCTTC	CASSFGHSSYNEQFF
TRBV7-7	-	many	TRBJ2-3	TGTGCCAGCAGCCATGGAGAGACAGATACGCAGTATTTT	CASSHGETDTQYF
TRBV29-1	TRBD1	many	TRBJ1-2	TGCAGCGTCGAAGGGGACAGTTATAACTATGGCTACACCTTC	CSVEGDSYNYGYTF
TRBV2	-	-	TRBJ2-3	TGTGCCAGCAGTGACCTGGGTCTCTCTGAGGGCCCAGATACGCAGTATTTT	CASSDLGLSEGPDTQYF
TRBV10-3	TRBD1	many	TRBJ2-7	TGTGCCATCAGCCCACACCCCCGGGACAGTTACGAGCAGTACTTC	CAISPHPRDSYEQYF
TRBV12-5	TRBD1	many	TRBJ2-2	TGTGCTAGTGGCCGCGGACAGGGGAAGAACACCGGGGAGCTGTTTTTT	CASGRGQGKNTGELFF
TRBV12-3/TRBV12-4	-	few	TRBJ2-1	TGTGCCAGCAGTTTAAGTGTAGGGTTCGGGGGGTTCTTC	CASSLSVGFGGFF
TRBV5-6	TRBD2	many	TRBJ2-1	TGTGCCAGCAGCCTGGCTTGGGGGGGGGGTGAGCAGTTCTTC	CASSLAWGGGEQFF
TRBV7-9	TRBD1	few	TRBJ2-5	TGTGCCAGCAGCGACCGGGACAGGGAAGGGCAAGAGACCCAGTACTTC	CASSDRDREGQETQYF
TRBV11-2	-	many	TRBJ1-6	TGTGCCAGCAGCTTGAATGGGGGGGCCAATAATTCACCCCTCCACTTT	CASSLNGGANNSPLHF
TRBV7-8	TRBD1	many	TRBJ2-7	TGTGCCAGCAGCCTAGAGGGACAGGGACCCTACGAGCAGTACTTC	CASSLEGQGPYEQYF
TRBV7-2	-	many	TRBJ1-5	TGTGCCAGCAGGACCGACAGTGGCAATCAGCCCCAGCATTTT	CASRTDSGNQPQHF
TRBV5-6	TRBD2	many	TRBJ2-7	TGTGCCAGCAGCTGGGGGGAGACTAGCAGGAAATACGAGCAGTACTTC	CASSWGETSRKYEQYF
TRBV7-9	-	many	TRBJ2-7	TGTGCCAGCAGCCTTCCATCCGAGCAGTACTTC	CASSLPSEQYF
TRBV6-5	TRBD2	many	TRBJ2-3	TGTGCCAGCAGTTACGGGCTGCGTCTAGCGGGAGGGAGCACAGATACGCAGTATTTT	CASSYGLRLAGGSTDTQYF
TRBV6-4	-	few	TRBJ2-5	TGTGCCAGCAGTGATTCACATAAAGAGACCCAGTACTTC	CASSDSHKETQYF
TRBV4-3	-	many	TRBJ1-5	TGCGCCAGCAGCCCCCAGACAGATAGCAATCAGCCCCAGCATTTT	CASSPQTDSNQPQHF
TRBV3-1	TRBD1	many	TRBJ1-5	TGTGCCAGCAGCCCGACAGGGGGTGTAAATCAGCCCCAGCATTTT	CASSPTGGVNQPQHF
TRBV12-3/TRBV12-4	-	-	TRBJ1-6	TGTGCCAGCAGTTTACAGGGAGTCTCACCCCTCCACTTT	CASSLQGVSPLHF
TRBV20-1	-	many	TRBJ1-2	TGCAGTGCTAGAGGTTCTAACTATGGCTACACCTTC	CSARGSNYGYTF
TRBV4-2	-	many	TRBJ2-5	TGTGCCAGCAGTCCGGGCGGGGCCCAAGAGACCCAGTACTTC	CASSPGGAQETQYF
TRBV4-3	TRBD2	many	TRBJ2-3	TGCGCCAGCAGCCAAGAAGGAGCGGGGGGCTCCGATACGCAGTATTTT	CASSQEGAGGSDTQYF
TRBV5-4	-	-	TRBJ2-3	TGTGCCAGCAGCTTGGGAAGGACACTCACAGATACGCAGTATTTT	CASSLGRTLTDTQYF
TRBV12-3/TRBV12-4	-	-	TRBJ1-4	TGTGCCAGCAGTTTTCTGTCCGGGTCCTATGAAAAACTGTTTTTT	CASSFLSGSYEKLFF
TRBV6-2/TRBV6-3	TRBD2	-	TRBJ2-7	TGTGCCAGCAGTTACGATGATAGCGGGGCCTCCTACGAGCAGTACTTC	CASSYDDSGASYEQYF
TRBV20-1	TRBD2	once	TRBJ2-3	TGCAGTGCCCGGACTAGCGGGAGAAGCACAGATACGCAGTATTTT	CSARTSGRSTDTQYF
TRBV15	-	-	TRBJ1-2	TGTGCCACCAGCACGTCCTCCGCGTTTGGGGGTAATGGCTACACCTTC	CATSTSSAFGGNGYTF
TRBV20-1	-	many	TRBJ2-7	TGCAGTGCTACAGACTCAGCCTACGAGCAGTACTTC	CSATDSAYEQYF
TRBV13	TRBD1	few	TRBJ2-1	TGTGCCAGCAGCGGAGACCGGGACAGGGGGGGGAGGAGCTCCTACAATGAGCAGTTCTTC	CASSGDRDRGGRSSYNEQFF
TRBV12-3/TRBV12-4	-	few	TRBJ1-2	TGTGCCTGCAGTTCCCCCGGGGCAGGGCACCCATCCTTCAACTATGGCTACACCTTC	CACSSPGAGHPSFNYGYTF
TRBV29-1	-	many	TRBJ2-1	TGCAGCGCGTCAATATCCTCCTACAATGAGCAGTTCTTC	CSASISSYNEQFF
TRBV20-1	-	few	TRBJ2-3	TGCAGTGCCAGGTGGGATACGCAGTATTTT	CSARWDTQYF
TRBV5-1	TRBD1	many	TRBJ1-4	TGCGCCAGCAGCTCACGGGGACAGAGTAATGAAAAACTGTTTTTT	CASSSRGQSNEKLFF
TRBV6-6	-	many	TRBJ1-4	TGTGCCAGCAGTCTACGGGAGGTGGAAAAACTGTTTTTT	CASSLREVEKLFF
TRBV4-2	TRBD2	many	TRBJ2-7	TGTGCCAGCAGCCAAGATGGGACTAGCGGCTCCTACGAGCAGTACTTC	CASSQDGTSGSYEQYF
TRBV15	-	few	TRBJ1-2	TGTGCCACCAGCAGACAGGGACCGTCAAACTATGGCTACACCTTC	CATSRQGPSNYGYTF
TRBV28	-	few	TRBJ2-2	TGTGCCAGCACCGAGGGGTCCGGGGAGCTGTTTTTT	CASTEGSGELFF
TRBV4-2	TRBD2	many	TRBJ2-7	TGTGCCAGCAGCCAAGATCTAGCGGGGGGGGCCTTGAGAGAGCAGTACTTC	CASSQDLAGGALREQYF
TRBV29-1	TRBD1	many	TRBJ1-1	TGCAGCGTTTCCCGGGACAGGGGGCGTCGACGCGGGTGGACTGAAGCTTTCTTT	CSVSRDRGRRRGWTEAFF
TRBV12-3/TRBV12-4	TRBD2	many	TRBJ2-7	TGTGCCAGCAGTTTAGTAAACCCTGGGGGGACTAGCGGAGACGAGCAGTACTTC	CASSLVNPGGTSGDEQYF
TRBV6-2/TRBV6-3	-	many	TRBJ1-4	TGTGCCAGCGGACGGGAGAACGGAAAACTGTTTTTT	CASGRENGKLFF
TRBV7-3	TRBD1	many	TRBJ2-2	TGTGCCAGCAGTCCAGGGGGCGAAGGTACCGGGGAGCTGTTTTTT	CASSPGGEGTGELFF
TRBV7-2	-	many	TRBJ1-6	TGTGCCAGCAGCTTAACGCAGGGCGGAACACCCCTCCACTTT	CASSLTQGGTPLHF
TRBV5-6	TRBD1	many	TRBJ2-1	TGTGCCAGCAGCTCACTCGGGACAGGGGGTAGGAGTGAGCAGTTCTTC	CASSSLGTGGRSEQFF
TRBV29-1	-	-	TRBJ2-3	TGCAGCGTCGACGACACCTATGTGGATACGCAGTATTTT	CSVDDTYVDTQYF